The subject of this entry is one T cell receptor beta chain. The sample is drawn from a study of blood T cell repertoires in COVID-19. Study background: PBMCs, B-cell-depleted T cells, or T cells provided the cDNA or gDNA that made up the material.

The age range of participants was about 18 to 100 years, with residence in around 22 US areas. Cohort 3 donors were reported recovered after two negative PCRs, clearance, or symptom resolution. The J segment lost 3 bases and the V segment lost 4 bases, leaving 7 bases of the junction unmatched. Germline CDR1 is KGHDR and CDR2 is SFDVKD. This CDR3 is 16 amino acids long. In the original processing: Scientists estimated how many nucleated cells there were by amplifying reference gene primers. Measured with immunoSEQ multiplex PCR; TCRdb has only the in-frame clones, and not every one. V and J calls and clone size follow that table, whereas D and trimming were derived from the DNA. The table includes approximately 220,000 clones, roughly 85% detected once.

The receptor's source is a man aged 35-49 years who had recovered from COVID-19. The specimen sequenced was PBMCs or T cells enriched from blood (not recorded which). V usage is TRBV24-1 and J usage is TRBJ2-7; 11 nucleotides align to TRBD2. In DNA, the CDR3 is TGTGCCACCAGTGACCAGGGGACTAGCGGCTTCTACGAGCAGTACTTC. Translation gives CATSDQGTSGFYEQYF.